The text below deals with one TCR beta chain. The target antigen is unknown. The data derive from a study of graft-versus-host responses after intestinal transplantation. The CDR3 covers 16 residues. V was shortened by 0 bases and J by 4 bases, with 16 bases between the two germline ends. The germline V gene encodes CDR1 MGHRA and CDR2 YSYEKL. Assay used: immunoSEQ multiplex PCR; TCRdb lists only in-frame clones, some missing. Of about 98,000 clones detected, about four fifths appear once; the ten largest clones hold about a sixth. This TCR was recovered from a human donor who received an intestinal transplant. The V call is TRBV4-1, the J call TRBJ2-7, with a weak D call TRBD1 (5 bases). This specimen consisted of unstimulated CD8+ T cells sorted from spleen or lymph node cells, obtained before intestinal transplant. The CDR3 nucleotides read TGCGCCAGCAGCCAAGATCGGACATCATCGAGGTACGAGCAGTACTTC. This codes for CASSQDRTSSRYEQYF.